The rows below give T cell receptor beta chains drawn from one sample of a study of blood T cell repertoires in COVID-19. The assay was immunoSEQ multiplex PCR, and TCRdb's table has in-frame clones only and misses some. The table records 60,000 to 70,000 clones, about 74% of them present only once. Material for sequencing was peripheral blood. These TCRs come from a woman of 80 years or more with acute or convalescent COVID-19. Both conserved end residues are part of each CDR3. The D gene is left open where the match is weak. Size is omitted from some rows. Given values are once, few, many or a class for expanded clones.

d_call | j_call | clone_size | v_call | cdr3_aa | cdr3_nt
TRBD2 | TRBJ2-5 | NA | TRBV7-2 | CASSFTPEGLATRETQYF | TGTGCCAGCAGCTTCACCCCCGAGGGACTAGCGACCCGAGAGACCCAGTACTTC
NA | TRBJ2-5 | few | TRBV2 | CASSETNGGGETQYF | TGTGCCAGCAGTGAAACCAACGGTGGAGGCGAGACCCAGTACTTC
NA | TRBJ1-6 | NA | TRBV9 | CASSVINSPLHF | TGTGCCAGCAGCGTAATAAATTCACCCCTCCACTTT
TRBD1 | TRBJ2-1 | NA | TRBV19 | CASSSKTGLEQFF | TGTGCCAGTAGTAGCAAGACAGGGCTTGAGCAGTTCTTC
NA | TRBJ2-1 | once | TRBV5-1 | CASSLGLSYNEQFF | TGCGCCAGCAGCTTGGGACTTTCCTACAATGAGCAGTTCTTC
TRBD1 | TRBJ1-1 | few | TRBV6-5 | CASSSGTGRTEAFF | TGTGCCAGCAGTTCCGGGACAGGGCGCACTGAAGCTTTCTTT
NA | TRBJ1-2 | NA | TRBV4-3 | CASSQDLGGSATNYGYTF | TGCGCCAGCAGCCAAGATCTAGGAGGCAGTGCGACTAACTATGGCTACACCTTC
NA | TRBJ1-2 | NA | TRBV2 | CASTRNPGMGGYTF | TGTGCCAGCACCCGAAACCCGGGGATGGGAGGCTACACCTTC
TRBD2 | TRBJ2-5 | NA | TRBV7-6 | CASSQPAGGRGETQYF | TGTGCCAGCAGTCAACCAGCGGGAGGGAGGGGGGAGACCCAGTACTTC
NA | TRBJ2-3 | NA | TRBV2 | CASSRRPDGGGKDADTQYF | TGTGCCAGCAGTAGAAGGCCAGACGGTGGCGGGAAGGACGCTGATACGCAGTATTTT
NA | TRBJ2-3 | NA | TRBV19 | CASSIGPARTDTQYF | TGTGCCAGTAGTATAGGGCCAGCGCGCACAGATACGCAGTATTTT
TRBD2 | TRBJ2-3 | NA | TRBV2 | CASSRLAGVLDTQYF | TGTGCCAGCTCCCGACTAGCGGGAGTTCTAGATACGCAGTATTTT
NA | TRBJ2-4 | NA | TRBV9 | CASSEQGGGSKNIQYF | TGTGCCAGCAGTGAGCAGGGTGGTGGGTCCAAAAACATTCAGTACTTC
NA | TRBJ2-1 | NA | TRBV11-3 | CASSLRRASYNEQFF | TGTGCCAGCAGCTTAAGGAGGGCCTCCTACAATGAGCAGTTCTTC
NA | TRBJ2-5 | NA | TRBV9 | CASSVEDYGGETQYF | TGTGCCAGCAGCGTAGAGGACTATGGGGGAGAGACCCAGTACTTC
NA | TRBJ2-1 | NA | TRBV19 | CASSQGSVEMTQFF | TGTGCCAGTAGTCAAGGAAGCGTCGAAATGACTCAGTTCTTC
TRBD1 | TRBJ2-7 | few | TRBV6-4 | CASSDYGALGQASYEQYF | TGTGCCAGCAGTGACTACGGTGCTCTTGGACAGGCCTCCTACGAGCAGTACTTC
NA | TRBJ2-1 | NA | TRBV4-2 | CTLPRHNEQFF | TGCACGCTACCGCGGCACAATGAGCAGTTCTTC
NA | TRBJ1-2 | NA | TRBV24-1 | CATSDPTGNYGYTF | TGTGCCACCAGTGACCCGACAGGAAACTATGGCTACACCTTC
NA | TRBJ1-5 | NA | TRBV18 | CASSPGPGNQPQHF | TGTGCCAGCTCACCAGGGCCCGGCAATCAGCCCCAGCATTTT
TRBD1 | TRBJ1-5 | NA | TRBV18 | CASSPTGKPQHF | TGTGCCAGCTCACCGACAGGGAAGCCCCAGCATTTT
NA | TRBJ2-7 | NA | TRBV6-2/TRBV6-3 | CASSSQGPPLYEQYF | TGTGCCAGCAGTAGCCAGGGTCCCCCCCTCTACGAGCAGTACTTC
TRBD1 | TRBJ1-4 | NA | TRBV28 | CASSRRQGGNEKLFF | TGTGCCAGCAGTCGCCGACAGGGGGGCAATGAAAAACTGTTTTTT
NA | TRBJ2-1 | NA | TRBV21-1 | CANEPGLPYNEQFF | TGTGCCAACGAACCGGGACTACCATACAATGAGCAGTTCTTC
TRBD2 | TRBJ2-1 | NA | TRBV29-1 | CSVGGIVAGNSYNEQFF | TGCAGCGTGGGGGGGATAGTAGCGGGAAACTCCTACAATGAGCAGTTCTTC
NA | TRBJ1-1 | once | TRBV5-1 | CASSLEAGFVNTEAFF | TGCGCCAGCAGCTTGGAGGCAGGGTTTGTGAACACTGAAGCTTTCTTT
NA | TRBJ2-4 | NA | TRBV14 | CASSQVRGTKNIQYF | TGTGCCAGCAGCCAAGTCCGGGGGACTAAAAACATTCAGTACTTC
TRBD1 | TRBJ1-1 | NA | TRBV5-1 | CASSLTTGGTEAFF | TGCGCCAGCAGCTTGACCACAGGGGGCACTGAAGCTTTCTTT
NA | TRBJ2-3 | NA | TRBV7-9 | CASSLGHSDTQYF | TGTGCCAGCAGCCTCGGACACTCAGATACGCAGTATTTT
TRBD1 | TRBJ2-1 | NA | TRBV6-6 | CASRDRNYNEQFF | TGTGCCAGCCGGGACAGGAATTACAATGAGCAGTTCTTC
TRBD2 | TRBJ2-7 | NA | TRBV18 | CASSTSGPYEQYF | TGTGCCAGCTCGACTAGCGGGCCCTACGAGCAGTACTTC
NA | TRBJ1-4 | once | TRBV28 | CASTSGGNEKLFF | TGTGCCAGCACCTCGGGGGGTAATGAAAAACTGTTTTTT
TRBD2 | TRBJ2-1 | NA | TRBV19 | CASSMGGLAGTDEQFF | TGTGCCAGTAGTATGGGCGGACTAGCGGGAACGGATGAGCAGTTCTTC
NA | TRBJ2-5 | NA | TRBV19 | CASSIVLAGETQYF | TGTGCCAGTAGTATAGTTCTAGCCGGTGAGACCCAGTACTTC
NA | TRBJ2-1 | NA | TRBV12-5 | CASGLVIAENNEQFF | TGTGCTAGTGGTTTGGTAATAGCGGAAAACAATGAGCAGTTCTTC
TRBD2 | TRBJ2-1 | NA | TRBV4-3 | CASSQVLAGGLRFF | TGCGCCAGCAGCCAGGTTCTAGCGGGGGGGTTGAGGTTCTTC
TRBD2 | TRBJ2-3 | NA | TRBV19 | CASSTGTSGYTQYF | TGTGCCAGTAGTACGGGGACTAGCGGATATACGCAGTATTTT
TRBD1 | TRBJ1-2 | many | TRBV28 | CASSLTWDRYYGYTF | TGTGCCAGCAGTTTAACGTGGGACAGGTACTATGGCTACACCTTC
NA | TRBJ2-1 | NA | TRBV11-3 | CASSLTPASNEQFF | TGTGCCAGCAGCTTAACCCCAGCGTCCAATGAGCAGTTCTTC
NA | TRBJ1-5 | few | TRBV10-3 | CAISESYGEDQPQHF | TGTGCCATCAGTGAGTCGTACGGGGAGGATCAGCCCCAGCATTTT
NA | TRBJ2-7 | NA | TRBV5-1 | CASSTTTGSYEQYF | TGCGCCAGCAGCACTACGACGGGGTCCTACGAGCAGTACTTC
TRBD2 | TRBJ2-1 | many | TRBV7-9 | CASSRTSGYNEQFF | TGTGCCAGCAGCCGGACTAGCGGATACAATGAGCAGTTCTTC